A selection of T cell receptor beta chains follows, all from one sample in a study of blood T cells in healthy people across ages. TCRdb redid the calling of the 5' RACE reads with MiXCR, one entry per CDR3 protein. The data contain about 580,000 distinct CDR3 sequences, less than 60% of them singletons. The sequenced material came from blood. The source is a man aged 80 or over in good health. Both conserved end residues are part of each CDR3. Fields, in order: clone size, J gene, V gene, D gene, CDR3 protein, CDR3 DNA. A D gene is named only where the DNA matches it firmly. Only part of the rows carry a size: once, few, many, or a class if the clone is expanded.

abundance: once
j_gene: TRBJ1-2
v_gene: TRBV12-3/TRBV12-4
d_gene: NA
CDR3aa: CASSYARRGYTF
CDR3nt: TGTGCCAGCAGTTATGCCCGTCGTGGCTACACCTTC

abundance: NA
j_gene: TRBJ2-3
v_gene: TRBV5-1
d_gene: TRBD2
CDR3aa: CASMSGGLTDTQYF
CDR3nt: TGCGCCAGCATGAGCGGGGGCCTCACAGATACGCAGTATTTT

abundance: NA
j_gene: TRBJ2-1
v_gene: TRBV29-1
d_gene: NA
CDR3aa: CSVLRQGALAGNNEQFF
CDR3nt: TGCAGCGTCCTCCGACAGGGCGCCCTAGCGGGTAACAATGAGCAGTTCTTC

abundance: few
j_gene: TRBJ2-1
v_gene: TRBV7-2
d_gene: TRBD1
CDR3aa: CASSYDRAGAYNEQFF
CDR3nt: TGTGCCAGCAGCTACGACAGGGCTGGGGCCTACAATGAGCAGTTCTTC

abundance: many
j_gene: TRBJ2-3
v_gene: TRBV5-1
d_gene: TRBD2
CDR3aa: CASSLAGDTQYF
CDR3nt: TGTGCCAGCAGCTTAGCGGGGGATACGCAGTATTTT

abundance: NA
j_gene: TRBJ2-7
v_gene: TRBV20-1
d_gene: NA
CDR3aa: CSARGPRAAEQYF
CDR3nt: TGCAGTGCTAGAGGGCCCAGGGCGGCCGAGCAGTACTTC

abundance: NA
j_gene: TRBJ2-4
v_gene: TRBV7-2
d_gene: NA
CDR3aa: CASSWGPSKNIQYF
CDR3nt: TGTGCCAGCAGCTGGGGACCCTCCAAAAACATTCAGTACTTC

abundance: NA
j_gene: TRBJ2-1
v_gene: TRBV7-3
d_gene: NA
CDR3aa: CASSLSPSSDEQFF
CDR3nt: TGTGCCAGCAGCTTATCCCCTAGCTCCGATGAGCAGTTCTTC

abundance: once
j_gene: TRBJ2-1
v_gene: TRBV7-2
d_gene: TRBD2
CDR3aa: CASSLVGRGGLFF
CDR3nt: TGTGCCAGCAGCTTAGTAGGGAGGGGAGGATTGTTCTTC

abundance: once
j_gene: TRBJ2-1
v_gene: TRBV29-1
d_gene: TRBD2
CDR3aa: CSAAGGSSYNEQFF
CDR3nt: TGCAGCGCCGCCGGGGGGAGCTCCTACAATGAGCAGTTCTTC

abundance: few
j_gene: TRBJ2-7
v_gene: TRBV5-1
d_gene: NA
CDR3aa: CASSLLRDEQYF
CDR3nt: TGCGCCAGCAGCTTATTAAGGGACGAGCAGTACTTC

abundance: once
j_gene: TRBJ2-5
v_gene: TRBV20-1
d_gene: TRBD1
CDR3aa: CSARGRQGRGGTQYF
CDR3nt: TGCAGTGCTAGAGGGCGACAGGGCCGCGGAGGGACCCAGTACTTC

abundance: NA
j_gene: TRBJ2-5
v_gene: TRBV29-1
d_gene: NA
CDR3aa: CSVVLWREVAETQYF
CDR3nt: TGCAGCGTTGTCTTGTGGAGGGAGGTGGCAGAGACCCAGTACTTC

abundance: few
j_gene: TRBJ2-7
v_gene: TRBV5-1
d_gene: TRBD1
CDR3aa: CASSPGQPYEQYF
CDR3nt: TGCGCCAGCAGCCCGGGACAGCCCTACGAGCAGTACTTC

abundance: NA
j_gene: TRBJ2-2
v_gene: TRBV29-1
d_gene: NA
CDR3aa: CSVRGPPLNTGELFF
CDR3nt: TGCAGCGTGAGGGGCCCACCCCTAAACACCGGGGAGCTGTTTTTT

abundance: few
j_gene: TRBJ2-4
v_gene: TRBV24-1
d_gene: NA
CDR3aa: CATSDSSGPKNIQYF
CDR3nt: TGTGCCACCAGTGACTCATCAGGTCCCAAAAACATTCAGTACTTC

abundance: many
j_gene: TRBJ2-6
v_gene: TRBV12-3/TRBV12-4
d_gene: NA
CDR3aa: CASSPLPGANVLTF
CDR3nt: TGTGCCAGCAGTCCCTTACCTGGGGCCAACGTCCTGACTTTC

abundance: NA
j_gene: TRBJ2-1
v_gene: TRBV20-1
d_gene: TRBD2
CDR3aa: CSARAFGGARYNEQFF
CDR3nt: TGCAGTGCTAGAGCGTTCGGGGGGGCTAGGTACAATGAGCAGTTCTTC

abundance: many
j_gene: TRBJ1-5
v_gene: TRBV6-6
d_gene: NA
CDR3aa: CASSYSDPDSPPRHF
CDR3nt: TGTGCCAGCAGTTACTCTGACCCGGACAGTCCGCCTCGGCATTTT

abundance: NA
j_gene: TRBJ2-5
v_gene: TRBV7-2
d_gene: TRBD1
CDR3aa: CASSTSTGEETQYF
CDR3nt: TGTGCCAGCAGCACCTCGACAGGGGAAGAGACCCAGTACTTC

abundance: NA
j_gene: TRBJ2-5
v_gene: TRBV3-1
d_gene: NA
CDR3aa: CASSQDATGSETQYF
CDR3nt: TGTGCCAGCAGCCAAGATGCCACAGGTTCAGAGACCCAGTACTTC

abundance: few
j_gene: TRBJ2-3
v_gene: TRBV12-3/TRBV12-4
d_gene: NA
CDR3aa: CASSGIGITDTQYF
CDR3nt: TGTGCCAGCAGTGGCATAGGGATCACAGATACGCAGTATTTT

abundance: few
j_gene: TRBJ2-3
v_gene: TRBV4-3
d_gene: TRBD2
CDR3aa: CASSQAPGIAGDSTDTQYF
CDR3nt: TGCGCCAGCAGCCAAGCCCCCGGAATAGCGGGGGATAGCACAGATACGCAGTATTTT

abundance: NA
j_gene: TRBJ2-7
v_gene: TRBV5-5
d_gene: NA
CDR3aa: CASSPTDSSNYEQYF
CDR3nt: TGTGCCAGCAGCCCTACAGACTCCTCAAACTACGAGCAGTACTTC

abundance: few
j_gene: TRBJ1-4
v_gene: TRBV20-1
d_gene: NA
CDR3aa: CSATPDRAGGKLFF
CDR3nt: TGCAGTGCTACGCCTGACCGGGCCGGGGGAAAACTGTTTTTT

abundance: NA
j_gene: TRBJ1-2
v_gene: TRBV4-3
d_gene: TRBD1
CDR3aa: CASSTRQGHGYTF
CDR3nt: TGCGCCAGCAGCACAAGACAGGGGCATGGCTACACCTTC

abundance: NA
j_gene: TRBJ2-1
v_gene: TRBV20-1
d_gene: TRBD2
CDR3aa: CSAQRGGPQDEQFF
CDR3nt: TGCAGTGCCCAGCGGGGGGGCCCCCAAGATGAGCAGTTCTTC

abundance: few
j_gene: TRBJ2-5
v_gene: TRBV20-1
d_gene: NA
CDR3aa: CSARGQTETQYF
CDR3nt: TGCAGTGCTAGAGGCCAGACAGAGACCCAGTACTTC

abundance: few
j_gene: TRBJ2-5
v_gene: TRBV10-3
d_gene: NA
CDR3aa: CAISESLGRETQYF
CDR3nt: TGTGCCATCAGTGAGTCGCTGGGGCGAGAGACCCAGTACTTC

abundance: NA
j_gene: TRBJ1-5
v_gene: TRBV7-2
d_gene: TRBD1
CDR3aa: CASSLDRGLGQPQHF
CDR3nt: TGTGCCAGCAGCTTAGACAGGGGGCTTGGTCAGCCCCAGCATTTT

abundance: NA
j_gene: TRBJ2-7
v_gene: TRBV10-3
d_gene: NA
CDR3aa: CAISESSGISYNEQYF
CDR3nt: TGTGCCATCAGTGAGTCGTCGGGGATCTCCTACAATGAGCAGTACTTC

abundance: NA
j_gene: TRBJ2-1
v_gene: TRBV7-2
d_gene: NA
CDR3aa: CASSWLGGEQFF
CDR3nt: TGTGCCAGCAGCTGGTTGGGTGGTGAGCAGTTCTTC

abundance: NA
j_gene: TRBJ2-1
v_gene: TRBV30
d_gene: NA
CDR3aa: CAWSSDSYNEQFF
CDR3nt: TGTGCCTGGAGTTCAGACAGTTACAATGAGCAGTTCTTC

abundance: NA
j_gene: TRBJ2-6
v_gene: TRBV15
d_gene: TRBD1
CDR3aa: CATSTPRDRYSGANVLTF
CDR3nt: TGTGCCACCAGCACGCCCAGGGACAGATACTCTGGGGCCAACGTCCTGACTTTC

abundance: NA
j_gene: TRBJ1-5
v_gene: TRBV6-5
d_gene: TRBD1
CDR3aa: CASSQGQFQPQHF
CDR3nt: TGTGCCAGCAGTCAGGGACAGTTCCAACCCCAGCATTTT

abundance: NA
j_gene: TRBJ2-1
v_gene: TRBV20-1
d_gene: NA
CDR3aa: CSAKTGWGDGQFF
CDR3nt: TGCAGTGCTAAGACAGGTTGGGGGGATGGGCAGTTCTTC

abundance: NA
j_gene: TRBJ2-7
v_gene: TRBV2
d_gene: NA
CDR3aa: CASSLLVNSGYDEQYF
CDR3nt: TGTGCCAGCAGTCTCCTGGTTAACAGCGGGTACGACGAGCAGTACTTC

abundance: NA
j_gene: TRBJ1-2
v_gene: TRBV12-3/TRBV12-4
d_gene: NA
CDR3aa: CASSFVPPYGYTF
CDR3nt: TGTGCCAGCAGTTTTGTCCCGCCATATGGCTACACCTTC

abundance: NA
j_gene: TRBJ2-3
v_gene: TRBV25-1
d_gene: NA
CDR3aa: CASSAGGCTQYF
CDR3nt: TGTGCCAGCAGTGCCGGTGGATGTACGCAGTATTTT

abundance: NA
j_gene: TRBJ2-7
v_gene: TRBV7-8
d_gene: TRBD2
CDR3aa: CASSSPLGTSGYEQYF
CDR3nt: TGTGCCAGCAGCTCGCCGCTGGGGACTAGCGGCTACGAGCAGTACTTC

abundance: NA
j_gene: TRBJ1-2
v_gene: TRBV7-2
d_gene: NA
CDR3aa: CASSLEASPGGYTF
CDR3nt: TGTGCCAGCAGCTTAGAGGCCTCACCGGGGGGCTACACCTTC

abundance: NA
j_gene: TRBJ1-6
v_gene: TRBV20-1
d_gene: NA
CDR3aa: CSARTPGTNSPLHF
CDR3nt: TGCAGTGCTAGAACCCCCGGGACCAATTCACCCCTCCACTTT

abundance: NA
j_gene: TRBJ2-1
v_gene: TRBV7-2
d_gene: TRBD1
CDR3aa: CASSRLRDSSWNEQFF
CDR3nt: TGTGCCAGCAGCCGCCTCCGGGACAGTAGCTGGAATGAGCAGTTCTTC

abundance: NA
j_gene: TRBJ1-1
v_gene: TRBV21-1
d_gene: NA
CDR3aa: CASSYPPAVMNTEAFF
CDR3nt: TGTGCCAGCAGCTACCCCCCGGCAGTAATGAACACTGAAGCTTTCTTT

abundance: NA
j_gene: TRBJ1-5
v_gene: TRBV12-3/TRBV12-4
d_gene: NA
CDR3aa: CASSRRSTVISQPQHF
CDR3nt: TGTGCCAGCAGTAGGCGCTCGACCGTAATTAGTCAGCCCCAGCATTTT

abundance: few
j_gene: TRBJ1-5
v_gene: TRBV29-1
d_gene: NA
CDR3aa: CSVQVANQPQHF
CDR3nt: TGCAGCGTGCAGGTTGCCAATCAGCCCCAGCATTTT

abundance: NA
j_gene: TRBJ2-5
v_gene: TRBV11-3
d_gene: TRBD2
CDR3aa: CASSFSTSGSETQYF
CDR3nt: TGTGCCAGCAGCTTTAGTACTAGCGGGAGTGAGACCCAGTACTTC

abundance: NA
j_gene: TRBJ2-7
v_gene: TRBV12-3/TRBV12-4
d_gene: NA
CDR3aa: CASSLGPFPYEQYF
CDR3nt: TGTGCCAGCAGTTTAGGCCCATTCCCCTACGAGCAGTACTTC

abundance: few
j_gene: TRBJ1-1
v_gene: TRBV7-2
d_gene: NA
CDR3aa: CASSPQGFTEAFF
CDR3nt: TGTGCCAGCAGCCCCCAGGGATTCACTGAAGCTTTCTTT

abundance: NA
j_gene: TRBJ2-7
v_gene: TRBV6-5
d_gene: TRBD2
CDR3aa: CASSLTGTSGTYEQYF
CDR3nt: TGTGCCAGCAGTCTGACCGGGACTAGCGGAACCTACGAGCAGTACTTC

abundance: few
j_gene: TRBJ2-4
v_gene: TRBV20-1
d_gene: NA
CDR3aa: CSALVAGTHAGNIQYF
CDR3nt: TGCAGTGCTCTAGTGGCGGGAACCCATGCGGGAAACATTCAGTACTTC

abundance: many
j_gene: TRBJ2-7
v_gene: TRBV9
d_gene: TRBD1
CDR3aa: CASSVSPTGLAYEQYF
CDR3nt: TGTGCCAGCAGCGTCTCTCCGACAGGGTTAGCCTACGAGCAGTACTTC

abundance: NA
j_gene: TRBJ1-5
v_gene: TRBV20-1
d_gene: TRBD1
CDR3aa: CSARDGQGNQPQHF
CDR3nt: TGCAGTGCTAGAGATGGACAGGGTAATCAGCCCCAGCATTTT

abundance: NA
j_gene: TRBJ2-1
v_gene: TRBV4-2
d_gene: NA
CDR3aa: CASSQDQYRRSYNEQFF
CDR3nt: TGTGCCAGCAGCCAAGATCAGTACCGCCGGTCCTACAATGAGCAGTTCTTC

abundance: many
j_gene: TRBJ2-7
v_gene: TRBV6-6
d_gene: TRBD1
CDR3aa: CASSYKGQGNEQYF
CDR3nt: TGTGCCAGCAGTTATAAGGGACAGGGAAACGAGCAGTACTTC

abundance: few
j_gene: TRBJ2-7
v_gene: TRBV4-3
d_gene: TRBD2
CDR3aa: CASSQDLKRDAIYEQYF
CDR3nt: TGCGCCAGCAGCCAAGATCTTAAGCGGGACGCGATCTACGAGCAGTACTTC

abundance: NA
j_gene: TRBJ2-1
v_gene: TRBV25-1
d_gene: TRBD1
CDR3aa: CARDRGLHEQFF
CDR3nt: TGTGCCCGGGACAGGGGCCTGCATGAGCAGTTCTTC

abundance: many
j_gene: TRBJ2-1
v_gene: TRBV7-9
d_gene: NA
CDR3aa: CAISTYNEQFF
CDR3nt: TGTGCCATCAGCACCTACAATGAGCAGTTCTTC

abundance: few
j_gene: TRBJ2-3
v_gene: TRBV18
d_gene: TRBD1
CDR3aa: CASSRRTGGNTDTQYF
CDR3nt: TGTGCCAGCTCACGACGGACAGGGGGGAACACAGATACGCAGTATTTT

abundance: NA
j_gene: TRBJ1-1
v_gene: TRBV18
d_gene: NA
CDR3aa: CASSRQENTEAFF
CDR3nt: TGTGCCAGCTCACGACAGGAGAACACTGAAGCTTTCTTT